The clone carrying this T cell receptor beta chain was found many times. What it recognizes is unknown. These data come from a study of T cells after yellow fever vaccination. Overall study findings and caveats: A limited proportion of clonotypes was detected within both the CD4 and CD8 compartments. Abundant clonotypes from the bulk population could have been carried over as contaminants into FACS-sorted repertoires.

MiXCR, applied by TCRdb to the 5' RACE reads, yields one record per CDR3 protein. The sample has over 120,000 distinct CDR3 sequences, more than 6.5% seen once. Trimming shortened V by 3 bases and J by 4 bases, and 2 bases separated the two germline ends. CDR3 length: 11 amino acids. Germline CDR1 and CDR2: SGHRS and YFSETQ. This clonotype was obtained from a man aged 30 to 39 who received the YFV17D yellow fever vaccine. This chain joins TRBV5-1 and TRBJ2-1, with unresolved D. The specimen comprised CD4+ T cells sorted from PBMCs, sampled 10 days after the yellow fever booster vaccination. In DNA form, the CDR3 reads TGCGCCAGCAGCTATTACAATGAGCAGTTCTTC. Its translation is CASSYYNEQFF.